This T cell receptor beta chain was captured in a study of blood T cell repertoires in COVID-19. Source study methods: Estimates of nucleated cell counts were drawn from the amplification of reference gene primers. The data were produced by immunoSEQ multiplex PCR, yet TCRdb's version contains in-frame clones alone and is incomplete. The DNA was the basis for D and trimming; V, J and clone size are from that table. The sample carries some 390,000 clones, 85% to 90% recorded once. Looked up from germline, CDR1 is SGHTA and CDR2 is FQGTGA. The V and J ends lost 3 bases and 0 bases respectively, with 11 bases between them. The CDR3 consists of 15 residues.

V and J are TRBV7-3 and TRBJ1-2; D is possibly TRBD1 (6 bases). The sequence was collected from a woman between 25 and 40 years old who had recovered from COVID-19. Material for sequencing was PBMCs or T cells enriched from blood (not recorded which). The CDR3 spells CASSLGAATNYGYTF. In DNA, the CDR3 is TGTGCCAGCAGCTTGGGGGCCGCGACTAACTATGGCTACACCTTC.